Shown below are 23 T cell receptor beta chains from a single sample sequenced in a study of cytomegalovirus exposure and HLA in healthy donors. This PCR relied on a set of 60 Vbeta primers and 13 Jbeta primers. This table comes from immunoSEQ multiplex PCR, and its TCRdb copy is limited to in-frame clones, with some not included. This specimen shows approximately 120,000 clones; the ten leading clones hold 1.5% to 2.5%. What was sequenced was PBMCs. These receptors originate from a woman aged 60-75 years in good health and CMV-seronegative.

DNA for the CDR3: TGTGCCAGCAGCGTAGCGGTCCTAGGCCCAGATACGCAGTATTTT. This sequence encodes CASSVAVLGPDTQYF. The rearrangement joins TRBV9 to TRBJ2-3, with D uncertain. The CDR3 sequence is 15 residues long. Germline assignment: CDR1 SGDLS and CDR2 YYNGEE. V lost 0 bases and J 4 bases, leaving 12 bases between the germline ends.

The chain has TRBV20-1 and TRBJ1-2; tentatively, D is TRBD1 (6 bases). Germline CDR1 is DFQATT and CDR2 is SNEGSKA (reference sequence). Trimming cost V 5 bases and J 10 bases, with 14 bases left between them. CDR3 size: 11 residues. CDR3 amino acids: CSAYDRSDYTF. The CDR3, as DNA: TGCAGTGCTTACGACAGGAGCGACTACACCTTC.

The chain couples TRBV25-1 to TRBJ2-5, with 7 bases aligning to TRBD1. The end of the DNA aligns better with TRBJ2-7, so the J call may be wrong. The CDR3 contains 13 residues. In germline, CDR1 is MGHDK, CDR2 SYGVNS. The CDR3 spells CASGTTGTYEQYF. For the CDR3, the DNA is TGTGCCAGCGGGACGACAGGGACCTACGAGCAGTACTTC.

V is TRBV6-5 and J is TRBJ1-1; D is perhaps TRBD1 (5 bases). CDR1 is MNHEY and CDR2 is SVGAGI in the germline V gene. CDR3 length equals 15 residues. With 6 bases removed from V and 4 bases from J, the gap between germline ends came to 18 bases. CDR3 region: CASSDGGEQGTEAFF. CDR3 sequence (DNA): TGTGCCAGCAGCGACGGGGGGGAGCAGGGCACTGAAGCTTTCTTT.

The J gene is TRBJ2-7, the V gene TRBV2; 7 bases line up with TRBD2. The germline CDR1 and CDR2 sequences are SNHLY and FYNNEI. The ends lost 1 base at V and 3 bases at J; junction bases unmatched: 3. CDR3 length equals 14 residues. Written as DNA, the CDR3 is TGTGCCAGCAGTGAAGGGGGCGGGGGCTACGAGCAGTACTTC. Encoded protein: CASSEGGGGYEQYF.

This chain links TRBV28 with TRBJ1-2; TRBD1 aligns across 8 bases. The CDR3 spans 16 residues. CDR1 is MDHEN, CDR2 SYDVKM, per germline. V trimming: 5 bases; J trimming: 3 bases; junction bases outside the gene matches: 11. Here the CDR3 DNA reads TGTGCCAGCAGTACCATGTTCCCGACAGGGGACTATGGCTACACCTTC. Translated: CASSTMFPTGDYGYTF.

The V gene is TRBV14, the J gene TRBJ1-1; 7 bases match TRBD1. Germline assignment: CDR1 SGHDN and CDR2 FVKESK. The CDR3 runs to 15 residues. The trim removed 3 bases at V and 4 bases at J, leaving 8 bases unmatched. For the CDR3, the DNA is TGTGCCAGCAGCCAGTCCACAGGGGTGGGCACTGAAGCTTTCTTT. It translates to CASSQSTGVGTEAFF.

The V and J genes are TRBV10-3 and TRBJ1-1, with D possibly matching TRBD1 (6 bases). The CDR3 covers 13 residues. With 8 bases removed from V and 8 bases from J, the gap between germline ends came to 18 bases. The germline gives CDR1 ENHRY, CDR2 SYGVKD. The CDR3 reads CAIVPGQGEEAFF. For the CDR3, the DNA is TGTGCCATCGTCCCGGGACAAGGGGAGGAAGCTTTCTTT.

This CDR3 reads CASSLSSGSNTGELFF. The CDR3 DNA reads TGTGCCAGCAGCTTATCGTCAGGGTCGAACACCGGGGAGCTGTTTTTT. The gene calls are TRBV7-3 and TRBJ2-2; D is possibly TRBD1 (5 bases). The germline V gene encodes CDR1 SGHTA and CDR2 FQGTGA. This CDR3 is 16 amino acids long. V was trimmed by 2 bases and J by 0 bases, leaving 10 bases between them.

V gene TRBV10-2 combines with J gene TRBJ2-4; 10 bases agree with TRBD1. Germline V gene sequence: CDR1 WSHSY, CDR2 SAAADI. The junction had 3 bases not matched to a gene; V was cut back by 4 bases and J by 6 bases. The CDR3 totals 14 residues. The CDR3 protein is CASSAGQGSNIQYF. CDR3 coding DNA: TGCGCCAGCAGTGCGGGACAGGGGTCAAACATTCAGTACTTC.

This rearrangement joins TRBV5-1 to TRBJ1-2; 9 bases align to TRBD1. Per the germline V gene, CDR1 is SGHRS and CDR2 is YFSETQ. The CDR3 is 14 amino acids. The V segment lost 0 bases and the J segment 6 bases; nucleotides outside the gene matches: 3. The CDR3 spells CASSLGTGADGYTF. The CDR3, as DNA: TGCGCCAGCAGCTTGGGGACAGGGGCAGATGGCTACACCTTC.

V is TRBV28 and J is TRBJ1-1; TRBD1 matches at 7 bases. V lost 2 bases, J lost 0 bases, and 3 bases stayed unmatched. The CDR3 sequence is 15 residues long. Germline assignment: CDR1 MDHEN and CDR2 SYDVKM. CDR3 protein: CASSLKGQLNTEAFF. In nucleotides, the CDR3 is TGTGCCAGCAGTTTAAAGGGACAGCTGAACACTGAAGCTTTCTTT.

V is TRBV6-1 and J is TRBJ1-1; 9 bases agree with TRBD1. This CDR3 contains 14 residues. Germline V gives CDR1 MNHNS, CDR2 SASEGT. V was clipped by 6 bases and J by 5 bases; unmatched bases: 7. Here the CDR3 DNA reads TGTGCCAGCAGGTCCCGGGACAGGGTTACTGAAGCTTTCTTT. Its translation is CASRSRDRVTEAFF.

CDR3 nucleotides: TGTGCCAGCAGCTTAGGCCCCCCACTTGCGAGCTCCTACAATGAGCAGTTCTTC. Translation gives CASSLGPPLASSYNEQFF. The chain carries TRBV7-9 and TRBJ2-1; the D is unclear. The CDR3 sequence is 18 residues long. With 1 base removed from V and 0 bases from J, the gap between germline ends came to 16 bases. Germline V CDR1 and CDR2: SEHNR, FQNEAQ (reference sequence). The full variable domain, rest sourced from reference TRBV7-9 and TRBJ2-1, is DTGVSQNPRHKITKRGQNVTFRCDPISEHNRLYWYRQTLGQGPEFLTYFQNEAQLEKSRLLSDRFSAERPKGSFSTLEIQRTEQGDSAMYLCASSLGPPLASSYNEQFFGPGTRLTVL.

The V and J genes are TRBV2 and TRBJ2-7; no clear D. Trimming took 5 bases from V and 5 from J, leaving 13 bases between them. From germline, CDR1 is SNHLY and CDR2 FYNNEI. This CDR3 has 13 residues. The CDR3 DNA is TGTGCCAGCAGTATACCCCGCAGTGACGAGCAGTACTTC. This translates into CASSIPRSDEQYF.

V and J are TRBV28 and TRBJ2-7; D might be TRBD1 (6 bases). The CDR3 runs to 13 residues. Germline CDR1 MDHEN, CDR2 SYDVKM. V lost 4 bases to trimming and J lost 1 base, with 8 bases between them. The CDR3 nucleotides are TGTGCCAGCAGTTCCACAGGGTCCTACGAGCAGTACTTC. Protein sequence: CASSSTGSYEQYF.

The chain has TRBV5-1 and TRBJ1-1; 7 bases match TRBD1. The germline gives CDR1 SGHRS, CDR2 YFSETQ. The V segment lost 3 bases and the J segment 2 bases; nucleotides outside the gene matches: 7. There are 15 residues in the CDR3. The CDR3 DNA follows: TGCGCCAGCAGCTACCCCGGGACAGCTAACACTGAAGCTTTCTTT. Amino acids: CASSYPGTANTEAFF.

The CDR3 here is CASSPLSGGGIYEQYF. CDR3 DNA: TGTGCCAGCAGCCCATTAAGCGGGGGGGGCATATACGAGCAGTACTTC. The gene calls are TRBV9 and TRBJ2-7; 10 positions agree with TRBD2. Trimming removed 4 bases from V and 4 bases from J; junction bases left unmatched: 11. CDR3 length: 16 residues. The germline V gene has CDR1 SGDLS and CDR2 YYNGEE.

The V and J genes are TRBV2 and TRBJ2-4, with 8 bases identical to TRBD1. Per germline, CDR1 SNHLY and CDR2 FYNNEI. The CDR3 is made up of 14 amino acids. The junction had 5 bases not matched to a gene; V was cut back by 9 bases and J by 1 base. The CDR3 is CASNGQGAKNIQYF. The DNA for the CDR3 is TGTGCCAGTAATGGACAGGGTGCCAAAAACATTCAGTACTTC.

The chain joins TRBV6-6 to TRBJ2-1; a possible D gene is TRBD1 (6 bases). CDR1 and CDR2 from the germline V gene are MNHNY and SVGAGI (reference sequence). The CDR3 is 14 residues long. V was trimmed by 7 bases and J by 0 bases, leaving 10 bases between them. This CDR3 reads CASTQDSSYNEQFF. The CDR3 DNA follows: TGTGCCAGCACGCAGGACAGCTCCTACAATGAGCAGTTCTTC.

The chain is built from TRBV6-1 and TRBJ1-2; 10 bases are a match to TRBD1. Germline CDR1 reads MNHNS; CDR2 reads SASEGT. This CDR3 contains 14 residues. The ends lost 6 bases at V and 3 bases at J; junction bases unmatched: 4. The CDR3 here is CASRKTGGDYGYTF. The CDR3 nucleotides are TGTGCCAGCAGGAAGACAGGGGGCGACTATGGCTACACCTTC.

With regard to this clone: Other DNA sequences in the same sample also yield this CDR3. The chain uses TRBV7-9 and TRBJ2-3; TRBD2 agrees at 13 bases. Germline values: CDR1 SEHNR, CDR2 FQNEAQ (reference sequence). Trimming removed 3 bases from V and 5 bases from J; junction bases left unmatched: 5. The CDR3 spans 16 residues. CDR3 in amino acids: CASSLTSGGHGDTQYF. The CDR3 bases are TGTGCCAGCAGCTTGACTAGCGGGGGGCATGGAGATACGCAGTATTTT. Based on the CDR3 plus reference TRBV7-9 and TRBJ2-3, the full variable domain is DTGVSQNPRHKITKRGQNVTFRCDPISEHNRLYWYRQTLGQGPEFLTYFQNEAQLEKSRLLSDRFSAERPKGSFSTLEIQRTEQGDSAMYLCASSLTSGGHGDTQYFGPGTRLTVL.

The chain couples TRBV5-4 to TRBJ2-1; 15 bases map to TRBD2. The CDR3 is 16 residues long. In germline, CDR1 is SGHNT, CDR2 YYREEE (reference sequence). With 4 bases clipped from V and 9 bases from J, the junction kept 8 bases outside the gene matches. Here the CDR3 reads CASSPGLAGGPFEQFF. CDR3 bases: TGTGCCAGCAGCCCTGGACTAGCGGGAGGGCCTTTTGAGCAGTTCTTC. The full variable domain, rest sourced from reference TRBV5-4 and TRBJ2-1, is ETGVTQSPTHLIKTRGQQVTLRCSSQSGHNTVSWYQQALGQGPQFIFQYYREEENGRGNFPPRFSGLQFPNYSSELNVNALELDDSALYLCASSPGLAGGPFEQFFGPGTRLTVL.